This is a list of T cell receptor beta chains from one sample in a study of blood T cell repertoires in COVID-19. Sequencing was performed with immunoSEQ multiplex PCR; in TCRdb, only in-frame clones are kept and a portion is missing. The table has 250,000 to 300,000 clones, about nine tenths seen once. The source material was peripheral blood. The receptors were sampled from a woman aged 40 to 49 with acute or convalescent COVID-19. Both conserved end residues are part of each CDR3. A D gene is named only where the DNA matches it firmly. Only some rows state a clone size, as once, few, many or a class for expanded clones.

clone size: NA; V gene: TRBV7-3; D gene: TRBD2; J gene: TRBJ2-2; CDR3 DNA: TGTGCCAGCAGCTTACCTAGCGGGGGACCGAACACCGGGGAGCTGTTTTTT; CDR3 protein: CASSLPSGGPNTGELFF
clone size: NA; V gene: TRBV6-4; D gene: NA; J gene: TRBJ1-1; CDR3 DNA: TGTGCCAGCAGTGATGACGGGGAGAACACTGAAGCTTTCTTT; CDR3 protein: CASSDDGENTEAFF
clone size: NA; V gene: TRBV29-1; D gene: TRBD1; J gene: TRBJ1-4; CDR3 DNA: TGCAGCGTTAACACAGGGGGCTTAGGGGAAAAACTGTTTTTT; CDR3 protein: CSVNTGGLGEKLFF
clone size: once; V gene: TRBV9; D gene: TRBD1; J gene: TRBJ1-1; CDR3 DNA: TGTGCCAGCAGCGTAGGGGACAGGGGGTACACTGAAGCTTTCTTT; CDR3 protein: CASSVGDRGYTEAFF
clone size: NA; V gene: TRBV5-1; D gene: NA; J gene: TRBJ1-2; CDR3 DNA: TGCGCCAGCAGCTTCTCTCAGGGCAGGGTAAATTATGGCTACACCTTC; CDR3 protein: CASSFSQGRVNYGYTF
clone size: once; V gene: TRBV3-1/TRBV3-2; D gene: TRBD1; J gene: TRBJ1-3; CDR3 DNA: TGTGCCAGCAGCCACCAGACAGGGTACTCTGGAAACACCATATATTTT; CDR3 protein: CASSHQTGYSGNTIYF
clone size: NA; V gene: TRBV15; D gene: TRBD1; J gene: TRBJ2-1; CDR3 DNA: TGTGCCACCAGCAGAGATGTTGGGACAGCGTTCGATGAGCAGTTCTTC; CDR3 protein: CATSRDVGTAFDEQFF
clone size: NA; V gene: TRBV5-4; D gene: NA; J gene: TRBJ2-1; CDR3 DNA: TGTGCCAGCAGCCTAACAACCACAGGACCTGAGCAGTTCTTC; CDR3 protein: CASSLTTTGPEQFF
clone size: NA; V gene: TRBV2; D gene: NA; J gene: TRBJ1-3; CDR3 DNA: TGTGCCAGCAGTGAGGTTGGCTACGGGGGAGACACCATATATTTT; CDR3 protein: CASSEVGYGGDTIYF
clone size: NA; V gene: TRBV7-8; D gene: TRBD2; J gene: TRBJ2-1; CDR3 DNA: TGTGCCAGCAGCCCCGTTTCCGGGACTAGCGGGGTTAATGAGCAGTTCTTC; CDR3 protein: CASSPVSGTSGVNEQFF
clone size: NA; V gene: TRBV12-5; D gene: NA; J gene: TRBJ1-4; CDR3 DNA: TGTGCTAGTGGTTTGGTACTCGAGGGAACGGGTGAAAAACTGTTTTTT; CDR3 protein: CASGLVLEGTGEKLFF
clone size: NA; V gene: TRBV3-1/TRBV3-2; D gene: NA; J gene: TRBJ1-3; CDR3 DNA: TGTGCCAGCAGTCCGACCGAGGGATACAGTGGAAACACCATATATTTT; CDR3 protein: CASSPTEGYSGNTIYF
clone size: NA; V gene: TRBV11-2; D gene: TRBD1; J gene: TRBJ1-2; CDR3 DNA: TGTGCCAGCAGCTTAGCAATACAGGGGTCCCACTATGGCTACACCTTC; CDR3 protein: CASSLAIQGSHYGYTF
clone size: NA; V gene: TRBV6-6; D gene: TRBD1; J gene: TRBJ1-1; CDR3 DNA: TGTGCCAGCAGTCCGGGACAGTGGAACACTGAAGCTTTCTTT; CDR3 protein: CASSPGQWNTEAFF
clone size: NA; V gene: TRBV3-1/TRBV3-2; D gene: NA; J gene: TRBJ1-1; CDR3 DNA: TGTGCCAGCAGCCAAGTCGGGGGGAACACTGAAGCTTTCTTT; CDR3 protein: CASSQVGGNTEAFF
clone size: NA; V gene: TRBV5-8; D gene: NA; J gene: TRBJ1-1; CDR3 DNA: TGTGCCAGCAGCCCGAGACAGGCCAGGTCTTTCTTT; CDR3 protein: CASSPRQARSFF
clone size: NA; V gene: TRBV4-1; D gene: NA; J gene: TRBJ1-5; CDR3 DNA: TGCGCCAGCAGCCAAACGGGGATGGGTCAGCCCCAGCATTTT; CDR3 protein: CASSQTGMGQPQHF
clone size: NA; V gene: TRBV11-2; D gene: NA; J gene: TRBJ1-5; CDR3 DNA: TGTGCCAGCAGCCGTAATTTCAATCAGCCCCAGCATTTT; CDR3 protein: CASSRNFNQPQHF
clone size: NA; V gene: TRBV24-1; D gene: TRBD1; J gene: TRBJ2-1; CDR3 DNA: TGTGCCACCAGTGATTTTGGGACAGGGGGCAGTTTTGAAATGTTCTTC; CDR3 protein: CATSDFGTGGSFEMFF
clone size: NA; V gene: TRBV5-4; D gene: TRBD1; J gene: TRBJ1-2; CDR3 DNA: TGTGCCAGCAGCCAACAGGGGGTCTATGGCTACACCTTC; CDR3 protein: CASSQQGVYGYTF
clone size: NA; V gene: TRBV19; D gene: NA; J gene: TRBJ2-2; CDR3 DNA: TGTGCCAGTAGTATCTCGGCGAACACCGGGGAGCTGTTTTTT; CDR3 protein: CASSISANTGELFF
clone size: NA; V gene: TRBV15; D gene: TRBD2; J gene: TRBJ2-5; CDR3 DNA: TGTGCCACCAGCCCGACTAGCGACCAAGAGACCCAGTACTTC; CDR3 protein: CATSPTSDQETQYF
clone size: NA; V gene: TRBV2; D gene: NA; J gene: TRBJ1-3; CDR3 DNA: TGTGCCAGCAGTCCAGGCACACACTCTGGAAACACCATATATTTT; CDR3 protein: CASSPGTHSGNTIYF
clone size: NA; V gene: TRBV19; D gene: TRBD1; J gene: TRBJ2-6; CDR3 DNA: TGTGCCAGTACTACTCCCCACAGGGGGCCTGGGGCCAACGTCCTGACTTTC; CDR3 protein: CASTTPHRGPGANVLTF
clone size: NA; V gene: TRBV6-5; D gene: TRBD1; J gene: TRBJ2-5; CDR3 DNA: TGTGCCAGCAGTTACCGGGGGACAGGGGGAGAGACCCAGTACTTC; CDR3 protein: CASSYRGTGGETQYF
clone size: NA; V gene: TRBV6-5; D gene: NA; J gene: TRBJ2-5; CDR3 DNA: TGTGCCAGCAGTTACCTAAGGGGAGGCGGGGAGACCCAGTACTTC; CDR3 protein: CASSYLRGGGETQYF
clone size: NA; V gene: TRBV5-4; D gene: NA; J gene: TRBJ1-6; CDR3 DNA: TGTGCCAGCAGCTTGGAGCCCCCCTCCTATAATTCACCCCTCCACTTT; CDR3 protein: CASSLEPPSYNSPLHF
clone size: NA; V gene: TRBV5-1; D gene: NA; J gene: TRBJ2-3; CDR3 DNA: TGCGCCAGCAGCGAGGGCGGTCCAGATACGCAGTATTTT; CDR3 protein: CASSEGGPDTQYF
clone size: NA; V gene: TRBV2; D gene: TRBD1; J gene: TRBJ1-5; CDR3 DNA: TGTGCCAGCAGTCGTCGGACAGGAGATAGCAATCAGCCCCAGCATTTT; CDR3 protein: CASSRRTGDSNQPQHF